This T cell receptor (beta chain) was identified during a study of spatial heterogeneity in lung cancer. The time point: sample taken at primary tumor resection. Regarding the study as a whole: The study found that expanded intratumoral alpha and beta TCR counts tracked tumor mutation counts. Ubiquitous and regional nonsynonymous mutation counts were tracked by ubiquitous and regional expanded TCR counts, respectively.

This clonotype is labeled medium-sized. Its antigen is unknown. Every cDNA TCR molecule received its own unique molecular identifier. In TCRdb, the 5' RACE reads were re-called with MiXCR into one record per CDR3 protein. This table has about 13,000 distinct CDR3 sequences, 5% to 6% appearing once. The source material was lung tumor tissue, sampled at surgery. The receptor was derived from a female donor with early-stage non-small cell lung cancer.

The CDR3 here is CAWRQTGPNQPQHF. The CDR3 DNA is TGTGCCTGGAGACAGACAGGGCCAAATCAGCCCCAGCATTTT. The chain couples TRBV30 to TRBJ1-5; 7 bases fit TRBD1. With V trimmed by 3 bases and J by 4 bases, 6 bases remained unmatched. CDR3 size: 14 residues. Germline V gene sequence: CDR1 GTSNPN, CDR2 SVGIG (reference sequence).